The clone carrying this T cell receptor beta chain appeared many times. The CDR3 spans 15 residues. Germline V gene data show CDR1 as MNHEY and CDR2 as SMNVEV (reference sequence). The junction had 10 bases not matched to a gene; V was cut back by 4 bases and J by 8 bases. This sample stems from a study of T cells in Graves' hyperthyroidism and ophthalmopathy. What was amplified from RNA transcripts were TCR beta CDR3 regions. The HTBI primer set served for first-round RT-PCR of the TCR CDR3. One entry per CDR3 protein, called by TCRdb with MiXCR from the multiplex PCR reads. Of 460,000 or so distinct CDR3 sequences listed, around 14% are singletons.

V gene TRBV27 combines with J gene TRBJ1-4; 7 bases line up with TRBD1. The TCR sequence derives from a woman under 30 with Graves' hyperthyroidism. Sequences were obtained from blood. CDR3 nucleotides: TGTGCCAGCAGTTCAGGGGGTCAGGGTGTCGAAAAACTGTTTTTT. Its protein is CASSSGGQGVEKLFF.